This T cell receptor beta chain is from a study of identifying expanded T cells in peripheral blood. The study's findings and limits: Clone count variance between approximately two-week samples rose with total template count. Approximately 1.1 clones differed between technical replicates, versus about 16 and 19 over time.

The method was immunoSEQ multiplex PCR; TCRdb's version includes in-frame clones alone and lacks a portion of them. The data show around 130,000 clones, approximately 86% seen once. This CDR3 spans 15 amino acids. The V end lost 6 bases, the J end lost 7 bases, and 18 bases lay between the germline ends. Per germline, CDR1 MNHNS and CDR2 SASEGT. During the collection period, no donor immune events like infections were recorded. As to this clone: What it binds is not known.

This rearrangement joins TRBV6-1 to TRBJ1-4; no definite D call. This receptor was obtained from a person between 18 and 75 years old in good health. The sequenced sample was blood. Written as DNA, the CDR3 is TGTGCCAGCAGCGACGGACTCCCCGGAAGTGAAAAACTGTTTTTT. Residues: CASSDGLPGSEKLFF.